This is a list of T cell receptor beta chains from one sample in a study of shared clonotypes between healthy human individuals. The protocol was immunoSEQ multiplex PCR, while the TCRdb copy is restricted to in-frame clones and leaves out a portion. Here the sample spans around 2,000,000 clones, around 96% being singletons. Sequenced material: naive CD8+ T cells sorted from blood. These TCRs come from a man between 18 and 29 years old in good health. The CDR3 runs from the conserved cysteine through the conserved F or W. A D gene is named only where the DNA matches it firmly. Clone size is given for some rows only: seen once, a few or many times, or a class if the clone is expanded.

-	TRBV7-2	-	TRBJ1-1	CASSLGLMAFF	TGTGCCAGCAGCTTAGGGTTGATGGCTTTCTTT
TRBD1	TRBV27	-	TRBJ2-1	CASSLGTGYNEQFF	TGTGCCAGCAGTTTAGGGACAGGTTACAATGAGCAGTTCTTC
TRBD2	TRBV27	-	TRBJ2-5	CASRRGRAVETQYF	TGTGCCAGCAGGCGCGGGAGGGCTGTTGAGACCCAGTACTTC
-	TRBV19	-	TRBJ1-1	CASSIGGPEAFF	TGTGCCAGTAGTATAGGTGGACCTGAAGCTTTCTTT
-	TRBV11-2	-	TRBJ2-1	CASSLSAYNEQFF	TGTGCCAGCAGCTTATCGGCCTACAATGAGCAGTTCTTC
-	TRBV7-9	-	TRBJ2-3	CASSLLGDGMTDTQYF	TGTGCCAGCAGCTTACTGGGGGACGGGATGACAGATACGCAGTATTTT
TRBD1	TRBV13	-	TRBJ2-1	CASSSEGMGTGDNEQFF	TGTGCCAGCAGCTCGGAAGGGATGGGGACAGGGGACAATGAGCAGTTCTTC
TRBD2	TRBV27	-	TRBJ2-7	CASTTGGPSYEQYF	TGTGCCAGCACTACGGGAGGGCCCTCCTACGAGCAGTACTTC
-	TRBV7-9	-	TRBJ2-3	CASSLGHGIDTQYF	TGTGCCAGCAGCTTGGGACACGGAATAGATACGCAGTATTTT
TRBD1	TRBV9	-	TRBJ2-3	CASSVATQGTGTDTQYF	TGTGCCAGCAGCGTAGCCACACAGGGGACCGGCACAGATACGCAGTATTTT
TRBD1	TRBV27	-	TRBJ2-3	CASSPGTAKQGDTQYF	TGTGCCAGCAGTCCCGGGACAGCTAAGCAGGGGGATACGCAGTATTTT
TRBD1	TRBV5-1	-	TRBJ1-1	CASSPRQGLNTEAFF	TGCGCCAGCAGCCCCAGACAGGGACTTAACACTGAAGCTTTCTTT
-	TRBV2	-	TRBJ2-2	CASTDNTGELFF	TGTGCCAGCACCGACAACACCGGGGAGCTGTTTTTT
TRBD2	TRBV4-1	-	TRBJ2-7	CASSLSGTSGGDEQYF	TGCGCCAGCAGCCTCTCCGGGACTAGCGGGGGGGACGAGCAGTACTTC
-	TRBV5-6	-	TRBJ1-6	CASSLLNSPLHF	TGTGCCAGCAGCTTGCTTAATTCACCCCTCCACTTT
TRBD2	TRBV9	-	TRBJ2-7	CASSPDGGDEQYF	TGTGCCAGCAGCCCAGATGGGGGGGACGAGCAGTACTTC
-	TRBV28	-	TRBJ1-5	CASSLRGVSNQPQHF	TGTGCCAGCAGTTTAAGGGGAGTTAGCAATCAGCCCCAGCATTTT
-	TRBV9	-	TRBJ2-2	CASSGPVPGTGELFF	TGTGCCAGCAGCGGCCCGGTGCCAGGCACCGGGGAGCTGTTTTTT
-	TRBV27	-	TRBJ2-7	CASSLAGGLFYEQYF	TGTGCCAGCAGTTTAGCAGGGGGACTATTCTACGAGCAGTACTTC
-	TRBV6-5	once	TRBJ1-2	CASKVTAEGDGYTF	TGTGCCAGCAAAGTTACGGCAGAGGGGGATGGCTACACCTTC
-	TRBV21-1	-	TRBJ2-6	CASNRQGSSGANVLTF	TGTGCCAGCAATCGACAGGGGAGCTCTGGGGCCAACGTCCTGACTTTC
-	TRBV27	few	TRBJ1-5	CASSEWGGNQPQHF	TGTGCCAGCAGCGAATGGGGAGGCAATCAGCCCCAGCATTTT